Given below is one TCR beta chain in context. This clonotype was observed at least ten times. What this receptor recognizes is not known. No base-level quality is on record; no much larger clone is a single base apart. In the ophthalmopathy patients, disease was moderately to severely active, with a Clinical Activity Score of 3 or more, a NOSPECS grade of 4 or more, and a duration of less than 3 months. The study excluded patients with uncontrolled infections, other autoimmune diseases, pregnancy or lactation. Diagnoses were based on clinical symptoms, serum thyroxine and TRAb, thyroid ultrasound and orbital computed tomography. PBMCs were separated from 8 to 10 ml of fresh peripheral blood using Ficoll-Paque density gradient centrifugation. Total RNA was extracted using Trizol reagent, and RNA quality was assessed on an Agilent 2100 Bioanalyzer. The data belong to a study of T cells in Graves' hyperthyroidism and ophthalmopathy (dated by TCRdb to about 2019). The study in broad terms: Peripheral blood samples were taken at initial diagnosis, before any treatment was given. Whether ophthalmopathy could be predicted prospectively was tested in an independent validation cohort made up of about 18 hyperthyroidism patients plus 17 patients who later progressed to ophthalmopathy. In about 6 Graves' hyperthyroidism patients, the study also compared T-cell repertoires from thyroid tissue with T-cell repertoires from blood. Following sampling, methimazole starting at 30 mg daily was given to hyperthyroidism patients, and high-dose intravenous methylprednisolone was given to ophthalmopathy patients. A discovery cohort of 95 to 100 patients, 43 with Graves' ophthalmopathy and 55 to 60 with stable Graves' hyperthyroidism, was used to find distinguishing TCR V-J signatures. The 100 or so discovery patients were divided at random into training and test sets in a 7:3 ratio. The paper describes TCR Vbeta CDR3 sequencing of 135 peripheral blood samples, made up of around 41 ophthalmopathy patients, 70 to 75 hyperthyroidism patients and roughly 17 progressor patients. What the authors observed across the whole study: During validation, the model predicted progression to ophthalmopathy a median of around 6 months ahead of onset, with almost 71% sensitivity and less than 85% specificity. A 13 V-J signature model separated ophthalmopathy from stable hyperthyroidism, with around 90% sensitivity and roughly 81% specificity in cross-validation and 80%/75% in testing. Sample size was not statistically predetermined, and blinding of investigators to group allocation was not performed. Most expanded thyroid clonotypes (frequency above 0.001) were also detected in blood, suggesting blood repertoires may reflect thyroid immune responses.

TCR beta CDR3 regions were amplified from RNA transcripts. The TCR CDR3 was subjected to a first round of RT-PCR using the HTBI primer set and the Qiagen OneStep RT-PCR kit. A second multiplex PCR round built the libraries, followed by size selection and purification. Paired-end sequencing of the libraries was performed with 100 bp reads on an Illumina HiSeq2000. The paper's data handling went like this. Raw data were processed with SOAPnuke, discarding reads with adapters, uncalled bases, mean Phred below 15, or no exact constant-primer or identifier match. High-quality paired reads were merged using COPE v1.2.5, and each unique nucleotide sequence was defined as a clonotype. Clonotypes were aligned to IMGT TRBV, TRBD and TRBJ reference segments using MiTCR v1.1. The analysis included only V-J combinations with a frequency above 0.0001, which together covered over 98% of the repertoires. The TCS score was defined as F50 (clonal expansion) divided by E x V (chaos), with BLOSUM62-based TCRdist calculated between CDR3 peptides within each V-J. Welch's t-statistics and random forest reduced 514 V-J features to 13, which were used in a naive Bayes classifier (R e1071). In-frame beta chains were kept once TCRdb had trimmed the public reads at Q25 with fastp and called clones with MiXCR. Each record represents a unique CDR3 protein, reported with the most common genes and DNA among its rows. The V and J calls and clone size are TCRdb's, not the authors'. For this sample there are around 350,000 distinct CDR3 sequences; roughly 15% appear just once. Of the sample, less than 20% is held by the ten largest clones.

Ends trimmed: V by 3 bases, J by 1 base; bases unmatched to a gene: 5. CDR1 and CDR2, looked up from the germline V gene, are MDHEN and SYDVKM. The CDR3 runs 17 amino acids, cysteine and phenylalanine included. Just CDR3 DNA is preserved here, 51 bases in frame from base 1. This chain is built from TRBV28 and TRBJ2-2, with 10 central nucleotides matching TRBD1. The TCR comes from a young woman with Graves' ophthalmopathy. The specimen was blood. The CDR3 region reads CASSLGQGIVNTGELFF. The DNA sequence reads TGTGCCAGCAGTTTGGGACAGGGGATTGTGAACACCGGGGAGCTGTTTTTT.